One sample yielded the 18 T cell receptor beta chains listed below, sequenced in a study of cytomegalovirus exposure and HLA in healthy donors. Both 60 Vbeta primers and 13 Jbeta primers went into the PCR. The data were produced by immunoSEQ multiplex PCR, yet TCRdb's version contains in-frame clones alone and is incomplete. The data contain 250,000 to 350,000 clones, just over 85% of them singletons. The sequencing sample was made of PBMCs. The receptors here all came from a man aged 35 to 55 in good health and CMV-seropositive.

The rearrangement uses TRBV25-1 and TRBJ1-2, with D unclear. The CDR3 sequence is 11 residues long. Trimming removed 8 bases from V and 6 bases from J, with 10 bases in between. Germline V gene lookup returns CDR1 MGHDK and CDR2 SYGVNS. Written as DNA, the CDR3 is TGTGCCAGCTGGGGAGGGAATGGCTACACCTTC. Translated: CASWGGNGYTF.

The chain recombines TRBV12-5 with TRBJ2-5, with D perhaps matching TRBD1 (5 bases). Judging by the DNA end, TRBJ2-7 fits better; the J call may be wrong. The CDR3 is made up of 12 amino acids. Germline lookup yields CDR1 LGHNT and CDR2 FRNRAP. CDR3 DNA sequence: TGTGCTAGTTGGACACTCTCCTACGAGCAGTACTTC. Its protein product is CASWTLSYEQYF.

This chain uses TRBV4-2 with TRBJ1-4, with a weak D call TRBD1 (6 bases). Germline assignment: CDR1 LGHNA and CDR2 YNFKEQ. The CDR3 loop spans 16 amino acids. V was clipped by 4 bases and J by 2 bases, with 14 bases between them. CDR3 DNA: TGTGCCAGCAGCCCTCGAGGCGGGGGCACTAATGAAAAACTGTTTTTT. Translating gives CASSPRGGGTNEKLFF.

This chain connects TRBV4-1 to TRBJ2-7, with a possible D match to TRBD1 (6 bases). Germline V gene sequence: CDR1 MGHRA, CDR2 YSYEKL. The CDR3 loop spans 15 amino acids. Trimming removed 3 bases at V and 5 bases at J, with 17 bases between. CDR3 protein: CASSQIGTPAHEQYF. In DNA form, the CDR3 reads TGCGCCAGCAGCCAGATCGGGACACCGGCCCACGAGCAGTACTTC.

The chain recombines TRBV4-2 with TRBJ2-3; 8 nucleotides match TRBD2. CDR1 and CDR2 from the germline V gene are LGHNA and YNFKEQ. V was pared by 8 bases and J by 2 bases, with 3 bases of the junction left unmatched. The CDR3 consists of 13 residues. The CDR3 nucleotides read TGTGCCAGCCGTAGCGGGAACACAGATACGCAGTATTTT. This gives the protein CASRSGNTDTQYF.

The chain uses TRBV5-1 and TRBJ2-1, with a possible D match to TRBD1 (6 bases). Deletions cut 4 bases from V and 7 bases from J, with 21 bases between. Per the germline V gene, CDR1 is SGHRS and CDR2 is YFSETQ. This CDR3 has 16 amino acids. The CDR3 coding sequence is TGCGCCAGCAGCCTTCAAGGAGCAGGGGTCGGAAATGAGCAGTTCTTC. It encodes CASSLQGAGVGNEQFF.

A word on this clone: An end of the junction does not agree with germline; a read error may underlie this. The chain employs TRBV7-9 and TRBJ1-2; TRBD1 aligns across 7 bases. CDR1 and CDR2 (germline): SEHNR, FQNEAQ (reference sequence). There are 13 residues in the CDR3. This CDR3 reads CSSSLATGDGYTF. DNA for the CDR3: TGTTCCAGCAGCTTAGCCACAGGGGATGGCTACACCTTC. Using reference TRBV7-9 and TRBJ1-2 for the parts outside the CDR3, the full variable domain is DTGVSQNPRHKITKRGQNVTFRCDPISEHNRLYWYRQTLGQGPEFLTYFQNEAQLEKSRLLSDRFSAERPKGSFSTLEIQRTEQGDSAMYLCSSSLATGDGYTFGSGTRLTVV.

In this sample, this clone turned up once. The junction shows a germline mismatch at one end, possibly a read error. This chain joins TRBV7-9 and TRBJ2-3; 10 bases agree with TRBD1. The CDR3 is made up of 15 amino acids. The germline V gene encodes CDR1 SEHNR and CDR2 FQNEAQ (reference sequence). The chain's CDR3 is CSSSYGTGDKDTQYF. CDR3 sequence (DNA): TGTTCCAGCAGCTACGGGACAGGGGACAAGGATACGCAGTATTTT.

The chain couples TRBV19 to TRBJ2-1, with 13 bases aligning to TRBD2. V trimming: 1 base; J trimming: 8 bases; junction bases outside the gene matches: 8. The germline V gene encodes CDR1 LNHDA and CDR2 SQIVND (reference sequence). The CDR3 covers 17 residues. The DNA of the CDR3 is TGTGCCAGTAGTATAGTCCGACTAGCGGGAGGAGCGGATGAGCAGTTCTTC. It encodes CASSIVRLAGGADEQFF.

The chain uses TRBV29-1 and TRBJ1-2, with a weak D call TRBD1 (5 bases). The ends were cut back, 8 bases at V and 2 bases at J, with 9 bases in the middle. The CDR3 has 11 amino acids. The V gene's germline CDR1 is SQVTM and CDR2 ANQGSEA. The CDR3 is CSTTENYGYTF. The CDR3 DNA follows: TGCAGCACGACAGAAAACTATGGCTACACCTTC. The variable domain in full, completed from reference TRBV29-1 and TRBJ1-2, reads SAVISQKPSRDICQRGTSLTIQCQVDSQVTMMFWYRQQPGQSLTLIATANQGSEATYESGFVIDKFPISRPNLTFSTLTVSNMSPEDSSIYLCSTTENYGYTFGSGTRLTVV.

The J gene is TRBJ1-2, the V gene TRBV28; a possible D gene is TRBD1 (6 bases). V was trimmed by 5 bases and J by 2 bases, leaving 15 bases between them. CDR1 is MDHEN, CDR2 SYDVKM, per germline. The CDR3 consists of 15 residues. The chain's CDR3 is CASSITGSRNYGYTF. Here the CDR3 DNA reads TGTGCCAGCAGTATAACAGGGAGCAGAAACTATGGCTACACCTTC.

This rearrangement joins TRBV7-9 to TRBJ1-4; 10 bases agree with TRBD1. Looked up from germline, CDR1 is SEHNR and CDR2 is FQNEAQ (reference sequence). The ends lost 4 bases at V and 3 bases at J; junction bases unmatched: 11. The CDR3 contains 18 residues. The CDR3, as DNA: TGTGCCAGCAGCTACCCACCCGGGACAGGGGAGGCTAATGAAAAACTGTTTTTT. Encoded protein: CASSYPPGTGEANEKLFF.

The rearrangement uses TRBV19 and TRBJ1-1; TRBD1 is a possible D gene (6 bases). CDR3 length: 13 amino acids. V was trimmed by 4 bases and J by 5 bases, leaving 11 bases between them. Germline V lookup: CDR1 LNHDA, CDR2 SQIVND (reference sequence). In nucleotides, the CDR3 is TGTGCCAGTAGTACTACAGGGCGTACTGAAGCTTTCTTT. It is translated as CASSTTGRTEAFF.

Only a few counts were recorded for this clone. The V and J genes are TRBV4-3 and TRBJ2-7; D not certain. V was cut by 0 bases and J by 6 bases, with 3 bases left in between. This CDR3 is 11 amino acids long. Looked up from germline, CDR1 is LGHNA and CDR2 is YSLEER. The CDR3 DNA reads TGCGCCAGCAGCCAAGACGGCGAGCAGTACTTC. Translating it yields CASSQDGEQYF.

This sequence joins TRBV18 and TRBJ2-5; 10 bases are a match to TRBD2. The CDR3 sequence is 16 residues long. Germline V gene lookup returns CDR1 KGHSH and CDR2 LQKENI. Trimming cost V 3 bases and J 1 base; bases outside gene matches: 5. The CDR3 loop reads CASSPSGRPLQETQYF. CDR3 nucleotides: TGTGCCAGCTCACCTAGCGGGAGGCCTCTCCAAGAGACCCAGTACTTC.

The rearrangement joins TRBV27 to TRBJ2-3; 12 bases map to TRBD2. V was clipped by 7 bases and J by 4 bases; unmatched bases: 6. The CDR3 sequence is 15 residues long. Germline V CDR1 and CDR2: MNHEY, SMNVEV (reference sequence). As DNA, the CDR3 is TGTGCCAGCAAATTACTAGCGGGAGGACCAGATACGCAGTATTTT. Translation gives CASKLLAGGPDTQYF.

V usage is TRBV5-1 and J usage is TRBJ2-1, with 7 bases lining up with TRBD1. The CDR3 has 13 residues. V shed 7 bases, J shed 1 base, and the junction held 2 bases outside the gene matches. Per germline, CDR1 SGHRS and CDR2 YFSETQ. As DNA, the CDR3 is TGCGCCAGCGGACAGGCGTCCTACAATGAGCAGTTCTTC. Translating it yields CASGQASYNEQFF.

This clone appeared a few times. The V and J genes are TRBV2 and TRBJ1-1, with TRBD1 matching 9 bases. Per the germline V gene, CDR1 is SNHLY and CDR2 is FYNNEI. V lost 8 bases and J lost 5; bases outside the gene matches: 9. The CDR3 has 14 amino acids. CDR3 DNA sequence: TGTGCCAGCGCCGGACAGGGGAGGGCAACTGAAGCTTTCTTT. This translates into CASAGQGRATEAFF.